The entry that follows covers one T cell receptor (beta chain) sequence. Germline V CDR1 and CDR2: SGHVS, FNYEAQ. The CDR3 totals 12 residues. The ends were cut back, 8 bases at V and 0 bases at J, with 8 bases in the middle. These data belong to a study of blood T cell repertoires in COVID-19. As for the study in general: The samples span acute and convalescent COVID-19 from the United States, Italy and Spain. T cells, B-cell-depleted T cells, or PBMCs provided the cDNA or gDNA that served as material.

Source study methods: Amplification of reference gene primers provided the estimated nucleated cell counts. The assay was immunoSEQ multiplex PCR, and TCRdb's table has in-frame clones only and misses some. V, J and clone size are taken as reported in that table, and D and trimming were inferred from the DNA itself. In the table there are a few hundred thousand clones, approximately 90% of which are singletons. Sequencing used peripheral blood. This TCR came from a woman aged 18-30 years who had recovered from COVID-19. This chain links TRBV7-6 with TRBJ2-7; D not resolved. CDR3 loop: CASGASSYEQYF. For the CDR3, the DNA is TGTGCCAGCGGTGCTAGCTCCTACGAGCAGTACTTC.